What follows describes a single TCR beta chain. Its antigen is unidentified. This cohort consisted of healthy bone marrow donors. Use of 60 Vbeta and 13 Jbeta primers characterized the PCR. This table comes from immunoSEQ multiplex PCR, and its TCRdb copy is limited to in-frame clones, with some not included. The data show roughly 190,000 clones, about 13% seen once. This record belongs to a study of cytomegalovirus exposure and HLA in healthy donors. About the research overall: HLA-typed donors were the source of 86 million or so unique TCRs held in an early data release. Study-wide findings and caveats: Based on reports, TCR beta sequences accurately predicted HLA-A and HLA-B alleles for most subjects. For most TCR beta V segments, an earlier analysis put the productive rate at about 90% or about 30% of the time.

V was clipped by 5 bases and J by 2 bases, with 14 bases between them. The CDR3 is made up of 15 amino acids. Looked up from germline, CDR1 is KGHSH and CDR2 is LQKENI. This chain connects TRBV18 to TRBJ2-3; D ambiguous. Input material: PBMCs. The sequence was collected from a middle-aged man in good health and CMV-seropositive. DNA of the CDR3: TGTGCCAGCTCAGCCGGAGAACTGAACACAGATACGCAGTATTTT. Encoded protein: CASSAGELNTDTQYF.